The clone carrying this T cell receptor beta chain was picked up many times. Antigen unknown. This record belongs to a study of read filtering for tumor transcriptome and immune sequencing. The overall study: Among patients, approximately 17 were male and 14 female, aged about 47 to 85 (mean roughly 64). RNA-seq yielded only about 75 to 1273 TCR reads, IR-seq about 4.05 to 11 million.

Molecular barcoded adaptors covering alpha/delta and beta/gamma chains were used on approximately 400 ng RNA. TCRdb re-analysed the reads in MiXCR, keeping a single row per CDR3 protein. The data contain around 30,000 distinct CDR3 sequences, under 20% of them singletons. Germline CDR1 reads MNHEY; CDR2 reads SMNVEV (reference sequence). This CDR3 contains 13 residues. V shed 4 bases and J shed 7 bases, with 13 bases lying between them. Findings and caveats of the study: Dropping single-read clonotypes raised IR-seq and RNA-seq shared-clonotype correlation. IR-seq captured clonotypes deeper and more reliably than RNA-seq.

This sequence originates from a donor at least 40 years old with multiple myeloma. Material for sequencing was a population of CD138-negative cells sorted from bone marrow. The chain couples TRBV27 to TRBJ1-1, with D tentatively TRBD1 (6 bases). The CDR3 loop reads CASSCKDRDEAFF. For the CDR3, the DNA is TGTGCCAGCAGTTGCAAGGACAGAGATGAAGCTTTCTTT.